Each of the 25 T cell receptor beta chains below was sequenced from the same sample in a study of T cell responses to AZD1222 COVID-19 vaccine. Clones were read by immunoSEQ multiplex PCR, and TCRdb kept only the in-frame ones, dropping some. Here the sample spans 100,000 to 120,000 clones, 70% to 90% being singletons. The sample in question was peripheral blood, obtained 28 days after the second AZD1222 dose. These TCRs come from an adult who received the AZD1222 COVID-19 vaccine.

The V call is TRBV5-1, the J call TRBJ2-7, with 8 bases fitting TRBD2. Germline CDR1 is SGHRS and CDR2 is YFSETQ. The CDR3 is 15 residues long. Trimming removed 4 bases from V and 2 bases from J; junction bases left unmatched: 8. CDR3 region: CASSLQASGPYEQYF. CDR3 bases: TGCGCCAGCAGCCTTCAGGCTAGCGGGCCCTACGAGCAGTACTTC.

The rearrangement joins TRBV15 to TRBJ1-3, with D unresolved. V was trimmed by 3 bases and J by 4 bases, leaving 13 bases between them. The CDR3 loop spans 15 amino acids. Germline V lookup: CDR1 LNHNV, CDR2 YYDKDF (reference sequence). The CDR3 loop reads CATSREDLWGNTIYF. The CDR3 nucleotides read TGTGCCACCAGCAGGGAAGATCTCTGGGGAAACACCATATATTTT.

The rearrangement joins TRBV2 to TRBJ1-3, with unresolved D. The CDR3 runs 14 residues. V was clipped by 3 bases and J by 7 bases, with 13 bases between them. Per the germline V gene, CDR1 is SNHLY and CDR2 is FYNNEI. CDR3 nucleotide sequence: TGTGCCAGCAGTGATCGGAGATTGAGTAACACCATATATTTT. Amino acid sequence: CASSDRRLSNTIYF. Using reference TRBV2 and TRBJ1-3 for the parts outside the CDR3, the full variable domain is EPEVTQTPSHQVTQMGQEVILRCVPISNHLYFYWYRQILGQKVEFLVSFYNNEISEKSEIFDDQFSVERPDGSNFTLKIRSTKLEDSAMYFCASSDRRLSNTIYFGEGSWLTVV.

CDR3 coding DNA: TGCGCCAGCAGCCAAGTTAGGGTAGCGGTTACCGGGGAGCTGTTTTTT. Protein: CASSQVRVAVTGELFF. The gene calls are TRBV4-1 and TRBJ2-2, with D tentatively TRBD2 (6 bases). V was trimmed by 1 base and J by 5 bases, leaving 14 bases between them. Per germline, CDR1 MGHRA and CDR2 YSYEKL. The CDR3 consists of 16 residues.

This clone was counted between two and nine times. The J gene is TRBJ1-6, the V gene TRBV7-6; maybe TRBD1 (5 bases). With 5 bases removed from V and 2 bases from J, the gap between germline ends came to 10 bases. Germline CDR1 reads SGHVS; CDR2 reads FNYEAQ. The CDR3 spans 15 residues. The CDR3 DNA reads as TGTGCCAGCAGCCCGCAGGGTACCTATAATTCACCCCTCCACTTT. It codes for CASSPQGTYNSPLHF. The variable domain in full, completed from reference TRBV7-6 and TRBJ1-6, reads GAGVSQSPRYKVTKRGQDVALRCDPISGHVSLYWYRQALGQGPEFLTYFNYEAQQDKSGLPNDRFSAERPEGSISTLTIQRTEQRDSAMYRCASSPQGTYNSPLHFGNGTRLTVT.

Remarks on this clone: Relative to the germline gene, one junction end is altered; a read error may explain this. The rearrangement uses TRBV6-5 and TRBJ1-5; no reliable D call. This CDR3 has 13 amino acids. Per germline, CDR1 MNHEY and CDR2 SVGAGI. The CDR3 DNA follows: TGTGCCAGCGGTTACAGAGGCAATCAGCCCCAGCATTTT. Translated: CASGYRGNQPQHF.

The chain carries TRBV4-1 and TRBJ1-4; D is possibly TRBD1 (5 bases). V lost 4 bases and J 4 bases, leaving 13 bases between the germline ends. CDR1 and CDR2 (germline): MGHRA, YSYEKL. The CDR3 consists of 15 residues. CDR3 region: CASSPPGRLNEKLFF. In DNA form, the CDR3 reads TGCGCCAGCAGCCCGCCGGGACGGCTTAATGAAAAACTGTTTTTT.

This clone turned up a few times. V and J are TRBV5-1 and TRBJ2-7; the match to TRBD1 covers 9 bases. Germline lookup yields CDR1 SGHRS and CDR2 YFSETQ. This CDR3 comprises 15 residues. Trimming removed 4 bases from V and 2 bases from J; junction bases left unmatched: 7. CDR3 sequence reads: CASSINRGQTYEQYF. The CDR3 DNA sequence: TGCGCCAGCAGCATAAACAGGGGGCAAACCTACGAGCAGTACTTC. The whole variable domain, remainder taken from reference TRBV5-1 and TRBJ2-7, is KAGVTQTPRYLIKTRGQQVTLSCSPISGHRSVSWYQQTPGQGLQFLFEYFSETQRNKGNFPGRFSGRQFSNSRSEMNVSTLELGDSALYLCASSINRGQTYEQYFGPGTRLTVT.

The chain uses TRBV5-1 and TRBJ1-2, with D possibly being TRBD1 (5 bases). The CDR3 totals 15 residues. V was clipped by 0 bases and J by 0 bases, with 9 bases between them. Germline V lookup: CDR1 SGHRS, CDR2 YFSETQ. CDR3 nucleotide sequence: TGCGCCAGCAGCTTGGTAGGGACCGCTAACTATGGCTACACCTTC. Translation gives CASSLVGTANYGYTF.

V and J are TRBV19 and TRBJ2-3; perhaps TRBD1 as D (6 bases). The CDR3 has 14 residues. The germline CDR1 and CDR2 sequences are LNHDA and SQIVND (reference sequence). Trimming took 6 bases from V and 6 from J, leaving 16 bases between them. The CDR3 nucleotides read TGTGCCAGTAGACCGGGACACGTAAGCGATACGCAGTATTTT. Its translation: CASRPGHVSDTQYF.

This rearrangement joins TRBV30 to TRBJ1-2; D is uncertain. V lost 0 bases and J 8 bases, leaving 10 bases between the germline ends. The CDR3 is 12 residues long. CDR1 and CDR2 from the germline V gene are GTSNPN and SVGIG (reference sequence). Here the CDR3 DNA reads TGTGCCTGGAGTGTACTTAGAAGAGGCTACACCTTC. This codes for CAWSVLRRGYTF.

The gene calls are TRBV12-3 or TRBV12-4 and TRBJ2-3; perhaps TRBD1 as D (6 bases). Deletions cut 4 bases from V and 4 bases from J, with 6 bases between. The CDR3 consists of 12 residues. The CDR3: CASSWGPDTQYF. CDR3 nucleotides: TGTGCCAGCAGTTGGGGGCCAGATACGCAGTATTTT.

This clone was detected only a few times. V and J are TRBV13 and TRBJ2-2; D is undetermined. The CDR3 length is 12 residues. Germline CDR1 reads PRHDT; CDR2 reads FYEKMQ (reference sequence). V lost 3 bases, J lost 6 bases, and 5 bases lay in between. CDR3 DNA sequence: TGTGCCAGCAGCTTTGGGGCCGGGGAGCTGTTTTTT. This sequence encodes CASSFGAGELFF.

As regards this clone: Germline and junction disagree at one end, which may indicate a read error. The chain carries TRBV7-9 and TRBJ1-2; 8 bases fit TRBD1. The germline CDR1 and CDR2 sequences are SEHNR and FQNEAQ (reference sequence). The CDR3 covers 15 residues. CDR3 sequence: CASNLLPRGQVGYTF. The CDR3 DNA is TGTGCCAGCAACTTATTGCCCAGGGGGCAGGTTGGCTACACCTTC.

V is TRBV10-3 and J is TRBJ2-1; 7 nucleotides agree with TRBD1. Germline CDR1 is ENHRY and CDR2 is SYGVKD. This CDR3 contains 14 residues. V dropped 3 bases and J dropped 5; count of bases not matched to a gene: 4. CDR3 region: CAISEQGPHNEQFF. The CDR3 DNA sequence: TGTGCCATCAGTGAACAGGGGCCACACAATGAGCAGTTCTTC.

V gene TRBV30 combines with J gene TRBJ2-2; possibly TRBD2 for D (6 bases). The CDR3 loop spans 14 amino acids. CDR1 GTSNPN and CDR2 SVGIG come from the germline V gene (reference sequence). Trimming pared 4 bases from V and 0 bases from J, leaving 9 bases between. The CDR3 loop reads CAWKAGTNTGELFF. The CDR3 nucleotides read TGTGCCTGGAAGGCGGGAACGAACACCGGGGAGCTGTTTTTT.

V and J are TRBV19 and TRBJ1-6; D uncertain. CDR3 size: 13 residues. Trimming cost V 5 bases and J 7 bases, with 9 bases left between them. Looked up from germline, CDR1 is LNHDA and CDR2 is SQIVND (reference sequence). CDR3 coding DNA: TGTGCCAGTAGTCTACCATCCAATTCACCCCTCCACTTT. The encoded protein is CASSLPSNSPLHF.

The chain has TRBV3-1 (or the pseudogene TRBV3-2) and TRBJ2-2, with D uncertain. Germline V gene sequence: CDR1 LGHDT, CDR2 YNNKEL (reference sequence). The CDR3 has 14 amino acids. V lost 1 base and J lost 5, with 8 bases in between. The CDR3 bases are TGTGCCAGCAGCCAAGGTTTGGGGACCGGGGAGCTGTTTTTT. This gives the protein CASSQGLGTGELFF.

The V gene is TRBV11-2, the J gene TRBJ2-5; D not resolved. Germline CDR1 and CDR2: SGHAT and FQNNGV. The germline V and J ends were trimmed by 5 bases and 2 bases, with 3 bases remaining between them. The CDR3 is 11 residues long. In nucleotides, the CDR3 is TGTGCCAGCAGCAATCAAGAGACCCAGTACTTC. Protein: CASSNQETQYF.

The V and J genes are TRBV6-6 and TRBJ1-3; the D gene is possibly TRBD1 (6 bases). The CDR3 has 14 amino acids. Germline V gene lookup returns CDR1 MNHNY and CDR2 SVGAGI (reference sequence). With 6 bases removed from V and 1 base from J, the gap between germline ends came to 10 bases. The CDR3 spells CASRRQGSGNTIYF. The CDR3 nucleotides are TGTGCCAGCAGGCGTCAGGGGTCTGGAAACACCATATATTTT.

For the CDR3, the DNA is TGTGCCAGCAGTGAAGGTCGCCTAGCGGGCCACAATGAGCAGTTCTTC. Translation gives CASSEGRLAGHNEQFF. The V gene is TRBV6-1, the J gene TRBJ2-1; 8 bases are a match to TRBD2. The junction had 7 bases not matched to a gene; V was cut back by 1 base and J by 5 bases. The CDR3 runs to 16 residues. Germline lookup yields CDR1 MNHNS and CDR2 SASEGT.

The rearrangement joins TRBV20-1 to TRBJ1-2, with 10 nucleotides matching TRBD1. CDR1 and CDR2 (germline): DFQATT, SNEGSKA (reference sequence). V lost 3 bases and J lost 2; bases outside the gene matches: 6. This CDR3 region has 15 residues. The CDR3 region is CSASPPGQGNYGYTF. Here the CDR3 DNA reads TGCAGTGCTAGTCCGCCGGGACAGGGGAACTATGGCTACACCTTC.

The CDR3 is CASSVAGGMSETQYF. The CDR3 nucleotides read TGTGCCAGCAGCGTAGCGGGGGGGATGAGTGAGACCCAGTACTTC. The chain couples TRBV9 to TRBJ2-5, with TRBD2 matching over 8 bases. Trimming cost V 0 bases and J 5 bases; bases outside gene matches: 6. The CDR3 length is 15 residues. Germline CDR1 SGDLS, CDR2 YYNGEE.

This clone is a singleton in its sample. The rearrangement joins TRBV3-1 (or the pseudogene TRBV3-2) to TRBJ1-3; 7 nucleotides agree with TRBD1. V dropped 0 bases and J dropped 6; count of bases not matched to a gene: 8. This CDR3 has 16 amino acids. Per germline, CDR1 LGHDT and CDR2 YNNKEL (reference sequence). In DNA form, the CDR3 reads TGTGCCAGCAGCCAAGATGCCCCGGGACAGTTAAACACCATATATTTT. Its protein product is CASSQDAPGQLNTIYF.

The chain links TRBV30 to TRBJ1-3; D uncertain. Germline-derived CDR1 and CDR2 are GTSNPN and SVGIG (reference sequence). The CDR3 is 13 amino acids. Trimming shortened V by 3 bases and J by 0 bases, and 6 bases separated the two germline ends. This CDR3 reads CAWSRVSGNTIYF. The CDR3 DNA follows: TGTGCCTGGAGCCGGGTCTCTGGAAACACCATATATTTT.